This entry lists 16 T cell receptor beta chains sequenced from one sample in a study of blood T cell repertoires in COVID-19. Using immunoSEQ multiplex PCR, the repertoire was profiled, and TCRdb retains in-frame clones only, with some absent. Of about 74,000 clones listed, roughly 84% are singletons. Source material: peripheral blood. Every receptor here comes from a man aged 50 to 60 with active COVID-19.

This clone was detected only a few times. The V and J genes are TRBV5-4 and TRBJ1-6; D unresolved. V was trimmed by 0 bases and J by 7 bases, leaving 8 bases between them. CDR1 and CDR2 from the germline V gene are SGHNT and YYREEE (reference sequence). The CDR3 covers 14 residues. In DNA, the CDR3 is TGTGCCAGCAGCTTGGAATATTCGAATTCACCCCTCCACTTT. It translates to CASSLEYSNSPLHF.

The chain has TRBV5-1 and TRBJ2-5; 10 positions agree with TRBD2. The CDR3 runs to 17 residues. CDR1 and CDR2 from the germline V gene are SGHRS and YFSETQ. V lost 6 bases to trimming and J lost 5 bases; unmatched junction nucleotides: 16. The CDR3 region is CASIPSQAGGPGETQYF. CDR3 bases: TGCGCCAGCATCCCCTCCCAAGCGGGGGGGCCCGGGGAGACCCAGTACTTC.

The chain couples TRBV18 to TRBJ2-3; 9 bases match TRBD2. Trimming cost V 6 bases and J 3 bases; bases outside gene matches: 7. The CDR3 is made up of 15 amino acids. Germline lookup yields CDR1 KGHSH and CDR2 LQKENI. CDR3 residues: CASSINAGGTDTQYF. As DNA, the CDR3 is TGTGCCAGCTCGATTAACGCGGGGGGGACAGATACGCAGTATTTT. The whole variable domain, remainder taken from reference TRBV18 and TRBJ2-3, is NAGVMQNPRHLVRRRGQEARLRCSPMKGHSHVYWYRQLPEEGLKFMVYLQKENIIDESGMPKERFSAEFPKEGPSILRIQQVVRGDSAAYFCASSINAGGTDTQYFGPGTRLTVL.

The V gene is TRBV7-9, the J gene TRBJ2-7, with TRBD1 identical over 9 bases. V gave up 9 bases and J gave up 2 bases; unmatched junction bases: 8. Germline lookup yields CDR1 SEHNR and CDR2 FQNEAQ (reference sequence). This CDR3 contains 14 residues. The DNA for the CDR3 is TGTGCCAGTCGAGAGACAGGGGGTCCCTACGAGCAGTACTTC. Translation gives CASRETGGPYEQYF.

The chain carries TRBV9 and TRBJ2-5; TRBD2 matches at 9 bases. Germline V gene lookup returns CDR1 SGDLS and CDR2 YYNGEE. V dropped 3 bases and J dropped 2; count of bases not matched to a gene: 14. The length of the CDR3 is 18 residues. The CDR3 is CASSEGGLAGIRQETQYF. The CDR3 nucleotides are TGTGCCAGCAGCGAGGGGGGGCTAGCGGGAATCCGTCAAGAGACCCAGTACTTC.

The gene calls are TRBV30 and TRBJ1-1; weak D call: TRBD1 (5 bases). Trimming removed 4 bases at V and 3 bases at J, with 15 bases between. The CDR3 covers 14 residues. Germline CDR1 reads GTSNPN; CDR2 reads SVGIG (reference sequence). CDR3 sequence: CAWTRRGGYTEAFF. In DNA form, the CDR3 reads TGTGCCTGGACCAGGCGGGGGGGTTACACTGAAGCTTTCTTT.

This rearrangement joins TRBV5-1 to TRBJ2-3; 10 bases align to TRBD1. J lost 1 base, V lost 3 bases, and 5 bases had no gene match. This CDR3 is 16 amino acids long. From germline, CDR1 is SGHRS and CDR2 YFSETQ. The CDR3 region has the DNA TGCGCCAGCAGCTCCCCCGGGACAGGGGGCACAGATACGCAGTATTTT. It codes for CASSSPGTGGTDTQYF.

The rearrangement links TRBV11-2 to TRBJ2-1; TRBD1 agrees at 7 bases. CDR3 length: 14 amino acids. Germline assignment: CDR1 SGHAT and CDR2 FQNNGV. With V trimmed by 1 base and J by 9 bases, 6 bases remained unmatched. The CDR3 DNA sequence: TGTGCCAGCAGCTTAGCAGGGGGTAGTAGTGAGCAGTTCTTC. This encodes CASSLAGGSSEQFF.

The chain uses TRBV15 and TRBJ2-7, with D tentatively TRBD1 (5 bases). Germline CDR1 LNHNV, CDR2 YYDKDF (reference sequence). This CDR3 has 15 amino acids. Trimming stripped 0 bases from V and 2 bases from J, with 11 bases between. As DNA, the CDR3 is TGTGCCACCAGCAGAGAAAGGGGCCAGACCTACGAGCAGTACTTC. Translating it yields CATSRERGQTYEQYF.

The CDR3, as DNA: TGTGCCAGCACAGGGACTAACACCGGGGAGCTGTTTTTT. Its translation: CASTGTNTGELFF. The chain joins TRBV7-9 to TRBJ2-2; the D gene is possibly TRBD2 (6 bases). The V gene lost 7 bases and the J gene lost 2 bases, with 8 bases spanning the gap. CDR1 and CDR2 (germline): SEHNR, FQNEAQ (reference sequence). This CDR3 has 13 residues.

J is TRBJ2-1 and V is TRBV3-1 (or the pseudogene TRBV3-2), with D uncertain. The germline CDR1 and CDR2 sequences are LGHDT and YNNKEL (reference sequence). Trimming stripped 1 base from V and 2 bases from J, with 9 bases between. The CDR3 totals 15 residues. The CDR3 sequence is CASSQGGLPYNEQFF. The DNA of the CDR3 is TGTGCCAGCAGCCAAGGTGGGCTACCCTACAATGAGCAGTTCTTC.

V is TRBV4-1 and J is TRBJ1-3; possible D gene TRBD1, 5 bases. CDR1 MGHRA and CDR2 YSYEKL come from the germline V gene. CDR3 length: 18 amino acids. V dropped 1 base and J dropped 1 base, with 17 bases sitting between them. The DNA for the CDR3 is TGCGCCAGCAGCCAAGTCATTCCAGGGAAGAGTTCTGGAAACACCATATATTTT. Protein: CASSQVIPGKSSGNTIYF.

This chain uses TRBV18 with TRBJ1-3; weak D call: TRBD1 (5 bases). The CDR3 has 16 residues. The germline gives CDR1 KGHSH, CDR2 LQKENI. V gave up 3 bases and J gave up 0 bases, with 12 bases separating them. CDR3 region: CASSPDSSRSGNTIYF. The CDR3 bases are TGTGCCAGCTCACCTGACAGTTCTCGCTCTGGAAACACCATATATTTT.

This sequence joins TRBV24-1 and TRBJ1-5; TRBD1 agrees at 7 bases. Germline-derived CDR1 and CDR2 are KGHDR and SFDVKD. This CDR3 spans 14 amino acids. The V and J ends lost 4 bases and 5 bases, in that order; junction bases with no gene match: 4. CDR3: CATSDNRGYQPQHF. In nucleotides, the CDR3 is TGTGCCACCAGTGACAACAGGGGTTATCAGCCCCAGCATTTT.

V gene TRBV30 combines with J gene TRBJ2-1; TRBD2 is a possible D gene (7 bases). V lost 3 bases to trimming and J lost 7 bases, with 13 bases between them. Germline-derived CDR1 and CDR2 are GTSNPN and SVGIG (reference sequence). This CDR3 is built from 13 residues. CDR3 nucleotides: TGTGCCTGGAGGTTAGGGGGGGGGAATGAGCAGTTCTTC. Translated, it gives CAWRLGGGNEQFF.

In DNA, the CDR3 is TGTGCCATCAGTGAGTGGGACAGGGTTAATCAGCCCCAGCATTTT. It is translated as CAISEWDRVNQPQHF. This chain connects TRBV10-3 to TRBJ1-5, with 9 positions matching TRBD1. The CDR3 extends over 15 amino acids. V lost 1 base, J lost 4 bases, and 2 bases stayed unmatched. The germline gives CDR1 ENHRY, CDR2 SYGVKD.